This T cell receptor (beta chain) was sequenced in a study of shared clonotypes between healthy human individuals. Generated by immunoSEQ multiplex PCR, the TCRdb table keeps only in-frame clones and is missing some. Here the sample spans over a million clones, around 74% being singletons. The ends were cut back, 5 bases at V and 4 bases at J, with 18 bases in the middle. The CDR3 is made up of 16 amino acids. Germline V gene data show CDR1 as SEHNR and CDR2 as FQNEAQ (reference sequence). Material for sequencing was memory CD4+ T cells sorted from blood. Subset defined: CD45RA-negative fraction. The TCR comes from a man aged 18 to 29 in good health. This chain uses TRBV7-9 with TRBJ1-3; D is perhaps TRBD1 (6 bases). The CDR3 loop is CASSPPPAGAGNTIYF. The DNA for the CDR3 is TGTGCCAGCAGCCCGCCCCCTGCGGGGGCGGGAAACACCATATATTTT.